Sequencing of this T cell receptor (beta chain) was carried out in a study of T cells after yellow fever vaccination. Regarding the study as a whole: Although most clonotypes did not, a small share appeared in both CD4 and CD8 compartments. Primary-vaccination clones mostly resurfaced post-booster (more than 95% CD4, approximately 89% CD8). FACS-sorted repertoires could harbor abundant contaminating bulk-population clonotypes.

MiXCR, run by TCRdb on the 5' RACE reads, gives a single entry per CDR3 protein. The sample lists 300,000 to 350,000 distinct CDR3 sequences; over 3.5% were seen once. A word on this clonotype: Its target is not known.

V was shortened by 5 bases and J by 8 bases, with 12 bases between the two germline ends. Germline V CDR1 and CDR2: SGHDN, FVKESK. The CDR3 contains 12 residues. The sequence came from a man younger than 35 who received the YFV17D yellow fever vaccine. The sequenced sample was PBMCs, obtained 15 days after the yellow fever booster vaccination. V is TRBV14 and J is TRBJ1-2, with D unresolved. CDR3 sequence reads: CASSSGLDGYTF. CDR3 coding DNA: TGTGCCAGCAGCTCGGGGTTGGACGGCTACACCTTC.